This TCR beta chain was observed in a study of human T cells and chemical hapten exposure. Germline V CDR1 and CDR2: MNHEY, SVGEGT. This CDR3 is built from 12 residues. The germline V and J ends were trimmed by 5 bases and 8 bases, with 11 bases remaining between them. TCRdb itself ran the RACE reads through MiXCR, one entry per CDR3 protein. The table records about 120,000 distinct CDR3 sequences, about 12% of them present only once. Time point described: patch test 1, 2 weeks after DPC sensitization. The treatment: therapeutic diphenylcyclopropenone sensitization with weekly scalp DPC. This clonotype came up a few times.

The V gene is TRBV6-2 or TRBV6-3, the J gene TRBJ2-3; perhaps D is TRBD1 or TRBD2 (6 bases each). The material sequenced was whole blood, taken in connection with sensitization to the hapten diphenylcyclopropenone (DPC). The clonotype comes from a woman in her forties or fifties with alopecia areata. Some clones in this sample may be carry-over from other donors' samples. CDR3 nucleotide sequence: TGTGCCAGCAGTATCCCGGGGGCTACGCAGTATTTT. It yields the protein CASSIPGATQYF.